This paragraph covers one TCR beta chain sequence. The target antigen is unknown. The ends were cut back, 1 base at V and 2 bases at J, with 9 bases in the middle. Germline V gene sequence: CDR1 MGHRA, CDR2 YSYEKL. This CDR3 is built from 14 residues. CD45RO-negative cells were positively selected for CCR7, leaving out terminally differentiated effector memory CD45RA+ cells. This record belongs to a study of shared clonotypes between healthy human individuals. Study-level points and caveats: Memory subsets generally showed smaller estimated richness than naive subsets did. Clonotypes not shared had lower generation probabilities than those common to all four donors.

TCRdb's copy holds only in-frame clones and misses some; the assay was immunoSEQ multiplex PCR. The sample lists roughly 2.1 million clones; about 92% were seen once. This TCR was recovered from a man younger than 35 in good health. Some clones in this sample may be carry-over from other donors' samples. Sequencing was done on a sample of naive CD8+ T cells from PBMCs. V usage is TRBV4-1 and J usage is TRBJ2-7; D is possibly TRBD1 (5 bases). The CDR3 nucleotides are TGCGCCAGCAGCCAAGCCAGGGATGCCTACGAGCAGTACTTC. Translation gives CASSQARDAYEQYF.